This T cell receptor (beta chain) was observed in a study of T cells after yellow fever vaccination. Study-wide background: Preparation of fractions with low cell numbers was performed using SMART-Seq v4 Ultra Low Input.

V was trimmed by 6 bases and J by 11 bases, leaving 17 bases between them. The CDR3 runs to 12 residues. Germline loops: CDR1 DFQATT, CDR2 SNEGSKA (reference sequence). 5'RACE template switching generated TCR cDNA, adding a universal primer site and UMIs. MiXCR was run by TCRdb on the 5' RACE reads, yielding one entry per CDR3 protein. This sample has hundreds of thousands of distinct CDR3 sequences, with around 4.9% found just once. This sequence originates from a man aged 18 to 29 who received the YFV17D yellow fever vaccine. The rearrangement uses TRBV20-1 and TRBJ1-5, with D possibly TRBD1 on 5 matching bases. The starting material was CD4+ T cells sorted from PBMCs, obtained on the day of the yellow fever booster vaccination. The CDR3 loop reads CSAERGLRAQHF. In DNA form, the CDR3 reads TGCAGTGCGGAGAGAGGTCTCAGGGCCCAGCATTTT.